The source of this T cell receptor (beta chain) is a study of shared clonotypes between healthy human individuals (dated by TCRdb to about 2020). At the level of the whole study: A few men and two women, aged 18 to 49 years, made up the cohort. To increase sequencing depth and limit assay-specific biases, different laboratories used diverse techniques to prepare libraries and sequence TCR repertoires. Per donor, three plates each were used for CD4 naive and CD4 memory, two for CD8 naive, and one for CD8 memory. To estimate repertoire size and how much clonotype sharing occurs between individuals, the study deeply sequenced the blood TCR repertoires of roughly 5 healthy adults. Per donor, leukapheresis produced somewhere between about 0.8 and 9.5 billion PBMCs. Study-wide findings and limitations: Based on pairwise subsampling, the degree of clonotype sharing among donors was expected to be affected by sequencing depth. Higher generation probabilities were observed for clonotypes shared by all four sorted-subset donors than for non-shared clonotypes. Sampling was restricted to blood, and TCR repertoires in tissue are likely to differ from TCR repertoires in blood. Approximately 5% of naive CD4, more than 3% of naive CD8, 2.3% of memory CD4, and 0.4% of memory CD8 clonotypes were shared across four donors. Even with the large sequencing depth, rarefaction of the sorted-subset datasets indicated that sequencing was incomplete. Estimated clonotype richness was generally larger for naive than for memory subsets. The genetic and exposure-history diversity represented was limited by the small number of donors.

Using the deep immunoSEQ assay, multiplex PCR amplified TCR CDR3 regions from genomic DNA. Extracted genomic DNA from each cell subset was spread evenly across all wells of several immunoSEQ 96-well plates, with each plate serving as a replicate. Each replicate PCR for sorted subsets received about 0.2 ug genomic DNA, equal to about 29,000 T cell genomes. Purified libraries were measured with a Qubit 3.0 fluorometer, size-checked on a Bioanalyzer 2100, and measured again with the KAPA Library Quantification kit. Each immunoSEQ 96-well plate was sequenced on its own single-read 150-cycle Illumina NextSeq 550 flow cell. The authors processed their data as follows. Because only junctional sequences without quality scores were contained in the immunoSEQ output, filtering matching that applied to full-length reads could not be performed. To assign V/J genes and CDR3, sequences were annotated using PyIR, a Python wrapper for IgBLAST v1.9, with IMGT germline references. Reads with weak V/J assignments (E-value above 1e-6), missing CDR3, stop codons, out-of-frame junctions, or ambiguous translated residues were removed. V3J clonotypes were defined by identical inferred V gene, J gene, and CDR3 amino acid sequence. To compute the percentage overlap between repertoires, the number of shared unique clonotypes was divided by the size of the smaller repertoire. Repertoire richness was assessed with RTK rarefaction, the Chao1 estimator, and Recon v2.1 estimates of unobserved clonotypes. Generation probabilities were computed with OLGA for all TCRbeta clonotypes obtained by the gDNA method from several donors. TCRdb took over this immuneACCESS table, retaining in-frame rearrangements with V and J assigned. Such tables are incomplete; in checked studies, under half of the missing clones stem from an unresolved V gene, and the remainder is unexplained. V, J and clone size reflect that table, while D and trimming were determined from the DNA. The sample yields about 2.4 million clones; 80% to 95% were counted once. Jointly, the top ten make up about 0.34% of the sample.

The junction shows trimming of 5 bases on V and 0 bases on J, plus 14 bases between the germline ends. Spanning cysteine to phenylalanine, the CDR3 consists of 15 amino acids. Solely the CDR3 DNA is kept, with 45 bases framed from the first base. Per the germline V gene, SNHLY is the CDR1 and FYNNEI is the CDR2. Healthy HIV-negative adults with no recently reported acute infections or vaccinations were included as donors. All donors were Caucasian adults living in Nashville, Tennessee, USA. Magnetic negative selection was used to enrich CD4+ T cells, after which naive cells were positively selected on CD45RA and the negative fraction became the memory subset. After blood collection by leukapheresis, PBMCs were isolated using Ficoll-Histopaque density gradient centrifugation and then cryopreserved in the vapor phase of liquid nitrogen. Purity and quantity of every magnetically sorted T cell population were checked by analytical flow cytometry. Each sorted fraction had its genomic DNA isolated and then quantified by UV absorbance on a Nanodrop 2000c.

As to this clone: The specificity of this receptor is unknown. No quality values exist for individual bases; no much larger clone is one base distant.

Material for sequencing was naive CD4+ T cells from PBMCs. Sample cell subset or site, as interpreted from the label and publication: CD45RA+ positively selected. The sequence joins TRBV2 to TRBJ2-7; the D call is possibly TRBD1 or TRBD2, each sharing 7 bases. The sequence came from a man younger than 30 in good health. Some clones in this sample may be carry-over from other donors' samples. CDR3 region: CASSSPRGGSYEQYF. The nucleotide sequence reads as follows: TGTGCCAGCAGTTCCCCCAGGGGGGGCTCCTACGAGCAGTACTTC.